The 25 T cell receptor beta chains below all came from one sample that was sequenced in a study of T cell responses to AZD1222 COVID-19 vaccine. Assay: immunoSEQ multiplex PCR; the TCRdb copy retains only in-frame clones and omits some. The data contain about 100,000 clones, 84% of them singletons. Sequenced material: peripheral blood, taken on day 0 of AZD1222 vaccination. These receptors were obtained from an adult in good health.

J is TRBJ2-5 and V is TRBV6-2 or TRBV6-3, with D tentatively TRBD1 (6 bases). Germline CDR1 reads MNHEY; CDR2 reads SVGEGT. V gave up 1 base and J gave up 2 bases, with 14 bases separating them. This CDR3 has 16 residues. The CDR3, as DNA: TGTGCCAGCAGTTACTTTATAGGGGACACTCAAGAGACCCAGTACTTC. Its protein is CASSYFIGDTQETQYF.

The J gene is TRBJ1-6, the V gene TRBV3-1 (or the pseudogene TRBV3-2), with D tentatively TRBD1 (5 bases). Trimming left V 5 bases short and J 5 bases short, with 13 bases between. The CDR3 is made up of 15 amino acids. Germline assignment: CDR1 LGHDT and CDR2 YNNKEL (reference sequence). For the CDR3, the DNA is TGTGCCAGCAGCTTAGGGACGGTTAATAATTCACCCCTCCACTTT. Encoded protein: CASSLGTVNNSPLHF.

J is TRBJ1-4 and V is TRBV19; a possible D gene is TRBD1 (6 bases). The germline CDR1 and CDR2 sequences are LNHDA and SQIVND (reference sequence). This CDR3 spans 16 amino acids. V was cut by 3 bases and J by 0 bases, with 11 bases left in between. This CDR3 reads CASSMPRGSTNEKLFF. Written as DNA, the CDR3 is TGTGCCAGTAGTATGCCCAGGGGCTCAACTAATGAAAAACTGTTTTTT. Combining the CDR3 with reference TRBV19 and TRBJ1-4 gives the whole variable domain DGGITQSPKYLFRKEGQNVTLSCEQNLNHDAMYWYRQDPGQGLRLIYYSQIVNDFQKGDIAEGYSVSREKKESFPLTVTSAQKNPTAFYLCASSMPRGSTNEKLFFGSGTQLSVL.

The chain is built from TRBV7-2 and TRBJ2-5; 12 bases are a match to TRBD1. V was clipped by 1 base and J by 7 bases; unmatched bases: 7. The CDR3 loop spans 16 amino acids. Germline CDR1 is SGHTA and CDR2 is FQGNSA. CDR3 in amino acids: CASSLGRGTGGVTQYF. The CDR3 DNA reads as TGTGCCAGCAGCTTAGGTCGCGGGACAGGGGGCGTGACCCAGTACTTC.

This chain links TRBV6-6 with TRBJ1-2; D is undetermined. Germline V gene sequence: CDR1 MNHNY, CDR2 SVGAGI (reference sequence). The CDR3 runs to 13 residues. V dropped 5 bases and J dropped 9 bases, with 16 bases sitting between them. The CDR3 region has the DNA TGTGCCAGCAGTCCACAAGCGATAGGGAGCTACACCTTC. Protein: CASSPQAIGSYTF.

Of note for this clone: A read error is likely, as this CDR3 ends without the conserved phenylalanine or tryptophan. The limits of the CDR3 on the DNA are not certain, so only TCRdb's listed CDR3 is given. The chain recombines TRBV10-3 with TRBJ1-1. The CDR3 extends over 12 residues, inclusive of both ends. The germline V gene encodes CDR1 ENHRY and CDR2 SYGVKD. The CDR3 here is CAISELLSELEV.

The V call is TRBV5-5, the J call TRBJ1-4; 7 nucleotides line up with TRBD1. V was pared by 4 bases and J by 0 bases, with 18 bases of the junction left unmatched. The CDR3 contains 20 residues. Germline-derived CDR1 and CDR2 are SGHKS and YYEKEE (reference sequence). The CDR3 coding sequence is TGTGCCAGCAGCCGTCGCACCGGGACAGCCGTTACAACAACTAATGAAAAACTGTTTTTT. Amino acids: CASSRRTGTAVTTTNEKLFF.

The genes are TRBV4-3 and TRBJ1-2, with D possibly matching TRBD1 (5 bases). The length of the CDR3 is 16 residues. Germline-derived CDR1 and CDR2 are LGHNA and YSLEER. The V and J ends lost 0 bases and 4 bases respectively, with 15 bases between them. The CDR3 bases are TGCGCCAGCAGCCAAGAAAGTGGCTGGGGCTCCTATGGCTACACCTTC. Translating it yields CASSQESGWGSYGYTF.

V and J are TRBV3-1 (or the pseudogene TRBV3-2) and TRBJ1-1; 8 bases map to TRBD1. CDR1 is LGHDT and CDR2 is YNNKEL in the germline V gene (reference sequence). The ends lost 0 bases at V and 5 bases at J; junction bases unmatched: 5. The CDR3 consists of 15 residues. The CDR3 loop reads CASSQEFRGRTEAFF. Here the CDR3 DNA reads TGTGCCAGCAGCCAAGAATTCAGGGGGCGAACTGAAGCTTTCTTT.

This rearrangement joins TRBV10-3 to TRBJ2-7; 9 positions agree with TRBD2. With 4 bases clipped from V and 0 bases from J, the junction kept 10 bases outside the gene matches. This CDR3 contains 17 residues. Germline CDR1 and CDR2: ENHRY and SYGVKD. CDR3: CAISGGAGGHLSYEQYF. The CDR3 DNA follows: TGTGCCATCAGTGGTGGAGCGGGAGGTCATCTCTCCTACGAGCAGTACTTC.

V is TRBV6-1 and J is TRBJ1-1; D remains unclear. Trimming took off 2 bases at V and 2 bases at J, with 3 bases between the two ends. Germline CDR1 and CDR2: MNHNS and SASEGT. This CDR3 contains 12 residues. The CDR3 coding sequence is TGTGCCAGCAGTGAAAGTAACACTGAAGCTTTCTTT. Residues: CASSESNTEAFF.

The V gene is TRBV18, the J gene TRBJ2-3; possible D gene TRBD1, 6 bases. CDR3 length: 12 residues. Germline V lookup: CDR1 KGHSH, CDR2 LQKENI. The V and J ends lost 5 bases and 5 bases respectively, with 8 bases between them. The CDR3 DNA is TGTGCCAGCTCAACAGGGCAAGATACGCAGTATTTT. Encoded protein: CASSTGQDTQYF.

The gene calls are TRBV5-4 and TRBJ1-1, with 7 bases identical to TRBD1. With V trimmed by 4 bases and J by 1 base, 4 bases remained unmatched. The germline V gene has CDR1 SGHNT and CDR2 YYREEE (reference sequence). The CDR3 contains 14 residues. In nucleotides, the CDR3 is TGTGCCAGCAGCCCCCGGGACAGGAACACTGAAGCTTTCTTT. Amino acids: CASSPRDRNTEAFF.

V usage is TRBV7-2 and J usage is TRBJ2-7, with unresolved D. This CDR3 is 13 amino acids long. Germline V gene lookup returns CDR1 SGHTA and CDR2 FQGNSA. Trimming removed 2 bases at V and 6 bases at J, with 11 bases between. The CDR3 DNA reads TGTGCCAGCAGCTTAACGGAAGTGGGCGAGCAGTACTTC. Translation gives CASSLTEVGEQYF.

This sequence joins TRBV7-2 and TRBJ1-1, with D maybe TRBD1 (5 bases). CDR3 size: 13 residues. Trimming removed 7 bases from V and 3 bases from J, with 12 bases in between. Germline loops: CDR1 SGHTA, CDR2 FQGNSA. The CDR3 loop reads CASTVRGYTEAFF. The CDR3 bases are TGTGCCAGCACCGTGAGGGGCTACACTGAAGCTTTCTTT.

The chain combines TRBV12-3 or TRBV12-4 with TRBJ1-1; D is perhaps TRBD1 (6 bases). V was clipped by 6 bases and J by 4 bases, with 12 bases between them. This CDR3 is 13 amino acids long. The CDR3 region is CASRRGMGTEAFF. CDR3 in DNA: TGTGCCAGCAGGAGGGGGATGGGCACTGAAGCTTTCTTT.

This clone was detected only a few times. The CDR3 loop is CATSGVREGRETQYF. The CDR3 DNA is TGTGCCACCAGTGGGGTGAGGGAGGGCCGAGAGACCCAGTACTTC. The V gene is TRBV24-1, the J gene TRBJ2-5; 7 nucleotides agree with TRBD2. The CDR3 has 15 residues. The V segment lost 5 bases and the J segment 4 bases; nucleotides outside the gene matches: 9. The germline V gene has CDR1 KGHDR and CDR2 SFDVKD.

The CDR3 loop reads CASSGSGGEVSEQFF. CDR3 coding DNA: TGTGCCAGCAGTGGTTCGGGGGGGGAGGTAAGCGAGCAGTTCTTC. The gene calls are TRBV2 and TRBJ2-1, with TRBD2 identical over 8 bases. Germline values: CDR1 SNHLY, CDR2 FYNNEI. This CDR3 is 15 amino acids long. Losses at the gene ends were 4 bases for V and 10 bases for J; bases not matched to a gene: 12.

This chain uses TRBV28 with TRBJ2-1, with D possibly TRBD2 on 5 matching bases. The CDR3 spans 15 residues. The germline CDR1 and CDR2 sequences are MDHEN and SYDVKM. Trimming pared 6 bases from V and 0 bases from J, leaving 12 bases between. The CDR3 spells CASSTDSNSYNEQFF. In DNA, the CDR3 is TGTGCCAGCAGCACGGACTCCAACTCCTACAATGAGCAGTTCTTC.

This chain connects TRBV9 to TRBJ1-2; tentative D call: TRBD1 (5 bases). Germline CDR1 is SGDLS and CDR2 is YYNGEE. This CDR3 spans 14 amino acids. Trimming stripped 4 bases from V and 3 bases from J, with 13 bases between. Here the CDR3 DNA reads TGTGCCAGCAGCAGCGGGCAGGGCGACTATGGCTACACCTTC. Translation: CASSSGQGDYGYTF.

The V and J genes are TRBV6-5 and TRBJ2-1; a possible D gene is TRBD2 (6 bases). The V and J ends lost 6 bases and 0 bases respectively, with 12 bases between them. CDR1 is MNHEY, CDR2 SVGAGI, per germline. The CDR3 is made up of 15 amino acids. The CDR3 DNA sequence: TGTGCCAGCAGCGCCGGGCGGGGCTCCTACAATGAGCAGTTCTTC. Its protein product is CASSAGRGSYNEQFF.

This rearrangement joins TRBV5-6 to TRBJ1-2, with TRBD1 as a possible D gene (6 bases). With 5 bases removed from V and 4 bases from J, the gap between germline ends came to 12 bases. CDR1 and CDR2 from the germline V gene are SGHDT and YYEEEE. The CDR3 has 13 residues. For the CDR3, the DNA is TGTGCCAGCAGTCCGAGGGGGAGCTATGGCTACACCTTC. Translating gives CASSPRGSYGYTF.

This rearrangement joins TRBV5-1 to TRBJ1-2, with D possibly being TRBD1 (5 bases). The V gene lost 4 bases and the J gene lost 2 bases, with 12 bases spanning the gap. This CDR3 is built from 14 residues. Per the germline V gene, CDR1 is SGHRS and CDR2 is YFSETQ. The CDR3 here is CASSPSGLNYGYTF. The CDR3 nucleotides are TGCGCCAGCAGCCCATCAGGGCTGAACTATGGCTACACCTTC.

V gene TRBV7-2 combines with J gene TRBJ1-2, with 7 nucleotides matching TRBD1. With 9 bases clipped from V and 8 bases from J, the junction kept 18 bases outside the gene matches. Per germline, CDR1 SGHTA and CDR2 FQGNSA. This CDR3 contains 15 residues. CDR3 nucleotide sequence: TGTGCCAGTAGACAGGGAGGTTTTTTCACGGGAGGCTACACCTTC. Translating it yields CASRQGGFFTGGYTF. Combining the CDR3 with reference TRBV7-2 and TRBJ1-2 gives the whole variable domain GAGVSQSPSNKVTEKGKDVELRCDPISGHTALYWYRQSLGQGLEFLIYFQGNSAPDKSGLPSDRFSAERTGGSVSTLTIQRTQQEDSAVYLCASRQGGFFTGGYTFGSGTRLTVV.

The chain carries TRBV18 and TRBJ2-1; no definite D call. CDR1 is KGHSH and CDR2 is LQKENI in the germline V gene. CDR3 size: 14 residues. V lost 0 bases, J lost 4 bases, and 7 bases lay in between. The CDR3: CASSPPGVYNEQFF. CDR3 nucleotides: TGTGCCAGCTCACCACCGGGCGTATACAATGAGCAGTTCTTC.